This entry features one T cell receptor beta chain sequence. The sample is drawn from a study of blood T cell repertoires in COVID-19. CDR3 size: 12 residues. The germline V gene encodes CDR1 GTSNPN and CDR2 SVGIG (reference sequence). V gave up 3 bases and J gave up 7 bases; unmatched junction bases: 5. Using immunoSEQ multiplex PCR, the repertoire was profiled, and TCRdb retains in-frame clones only, with some absent. The repertoire holds 15,000 to 20,000 clones, with roughly 90% as singletons. Sequencing was performed on peripheral blood. The source is a human donor in a cohort sampled during active COVID-19. The rearrangement links TRBV30 to TRBJ1-2; 7 positions agree with TRBD1. This CDR3 is CAWSRGFLGYTF. CDR3 sequence (DNA): TGTGCCTGGAGCAGGGGGTTCCTTGGCTACACCTTC.